These 17 T cell receptor beta chains came from one sample sequenced in a study of CD8+ T cells in alopecia areata (dated by TCRdb to 2017 to 2018). Read against the paper, the sample's time point label means: less than five weeks on oral tofacitinib. The intended sense of this specimen's treatment or condition label: oral pan-JAK inhibitor, 5-10 mg twice daily. Library generation was performed with the immunoSEQ multiplex PCR assay. RNA was extracted from all samples and reverse transcribed into cDNA as template for TCR sequencing. TCRdb limited this immuneACCESS table to in-frame rearrangements with V and J called. A share of clones is missing; checked studies link under half to unresolved V genes, and the rest is unexplained. The sample contains over 95,000 clones, approximately 66% of them found a single time. The top ten hold 15% to 19% of the sample. This specimen consisted of CD8+ T cells sorted from blood, obtained at week 4, from a patient treated with tofacitinib. These receptors were taken from a human donor with alopecia areata.

This clone turned up a few times. V usage is TRBV6-5 and J usage is TRBJ2-1; D perhaps matches TRBD2 (5 bases). The V gene's germline CDR1 is MNHEY and CDR2 SVGAGI. CDR3 size: 12 residues. V was clipped by 9 bases and J by 8 bases, with 14 bases between them. The CDR3 sequence is CASALGSDEQFF. CDR3 nucleotides: TGTGCCAGTGCTTTGGGGAGCGATGAGCAGTTCTTC.

The chain recombines TRBV9 with TRBJ2-1; D perhaps matches TRBD1 (6 bases). Trimming took 3 bases from V and 3 from J, leaving 13 bases between them. The germline gives CDR1 SGDLS, CDR2 YYNGEE. There are 15 residues in the CDR3. CDR3 amino acids: CASSGGTLNYNEQFF. DNA for the CDR3: TGTGCCAGCAGCGGGGGGACACTCAACTACAATGAGCAGTTCTTC. The entire variable domain, with the rest obtained from reference TRBV9 and TRBJ2-1, is as follows: DSGVTQTPKHLITATGQRVTLRCSPRSGDLSVYWYQQSLDQGLQFLIQYYNGEERAKGNILERFSAQQFPDLHSELNLSSLELGDSALYFCASSGGTLNYNEQFFGPGTRLTVL.

The chain couples TRBV7-9 to TRBJ2-2; TRBD2 might be the D (5 bases). V lost 0 bases, J lost 1 base, and 9 bases lay in between. Germline values: CDR1 SEHNR, CDR2 FQNEAQ (reference sequence). The CDR3 loop spans 16 amino acids. CDR3 sequence: CASSLAPGKNTGELFF. CDR3 in DNA: TGTGCCAGCAGCTTAGCGCCCGGGAAGAACACCGGGGAGCTGTTTTTT.

J is TRBJ2-2 and V is TRBV25-1; TRBD1 might be the D (6 bases). Germline values: CDR1 MGHDK, CDR2 SYGVNS. V was trimmed by 6 bases and J by 3 bases, leaving 11 bases between them. The CDR3 runs 14 residues. The CDR3 DNA reads TGTGCCAGCAGAGGTCCAGGGGACACCGGGGAGCTGTTTTTT. Amino acid sequence: CASRGPGDTGELFF.

This clone was seen a handful of times. The CDR3 coding sequence is TGTGCCAGCAGCCCCGACTTGAGCTCCTACAATGAGCAGTTCTTC. Encoded protein: CASSPDLSSYNEQFF. V is TRBV5-8 and J is TRBJ2-1; D is uncertain. The ends were cut back, 4 bases at V and 0 bases at J, with 11 bases in the middle. CDR1 and CDR2 (germline): SGHTS, YDEGEE. The CDR3 has 15 amino acids.

V gene TRBV5-6 combines with J gene TRBJ2-3; D gene ambiguous. V was trimmed by 0 bases and J by 1 base, leaving 6 bases between them. Germline V gene sequence: CDR1 SGHDT, CDR2 YYEEEE. This CDR3 has 14 residues. CDR3 sequence: CASSLVRRTDTQYF. Written as DNA, the CDR3 is TGTGCCAGCAGCTTGGTCAGGCGCACAGATACGCAGTATTTT.

This clone occurred a few times. The chain links TRBV6-1 to TRBJ1-5; 8 bases line up with TRBD1. V lost 4 bases and J lost 6; bases outside the gene matches: 8. The CDR3 loop spans 15 amino acids. Looked up from germline, CDR1 is MNHNS and CDR2 is SASEGT. This CDR3 is CASSGSDRDGQPQHF. The CDR3 region has the DNA TGTGCCAGCAGTGGGTCGGACAGGGATGGTCAGCCCCAGCATTTT.

This chain joins TRBV29-1 and TRBJ1-2; possibly TRBD1 for D (6 bases). The germline V gene encodes CDR1 SQVTM and CDR2 ANQGSEA. This CDR3 region has 13 residues. Trimming shortened V by 3 bases and J by 3 bases, and 11 bases separated the two germline ends. The CDR3 region has the DNA TGCAGCGTTGATTGGACAGAAGACTATGGCTACACCTTC. Amino acid sequence: CSVDWTEDYGYTF.

The rearrangement joins TRBV5-6 to TRBJ1-2; possible D gene TRBD1, 6 bases. The germline V gene has CDR1 SGHDT and CDR2 YYEEEE. Trimming cost V 1 base and J 0 bases, with 10 bases left between them. This CDR3 is 15 amino acids long. DNA for the CDR3: TGTGCCAGCAGCTTGATCGGACAGCCTAACTATGGCTACACCTTC. Its protein product is CASSLIGQPNYGYTF.

J is TRBJ1-5 and V is TRBV2; D is undetermined. Germline CDR1 is SNHLY and CDR2 is FYNNEI. The V end was cut by 9 bases, the J end by 7 bases, with 13 bases between. The CDR3 runs 12 residues. For the CDR3, the DNA is TGTGCCAGTAGGACGGCACTCCAGCCCCAGCATTTT. It translates to CASRTALQPQHF. Using reference TRBV2 and TRBJ1-5 for the parts outside the CDR3, the full variable domain is EPEVTQTPSHQVTQMGQEVILRCVPISNHLYFYWYRQILGQKVEFLVSFYNNEISEKSEIFDDQFSVERPDGSNFTLKIRSTKLEDSAMYFCASRTALQPQHFGDGTRLSIL.

V usage is TRBV27 and J usage is TRBJ1-1; a weak D match, TRBD1 (6 bases). Germline CDR1 MNHEY, CDR2 SMNVEV (reference sequence). Trimming cost V 5 bases and J 3 bases, with 10 bases left between them. CDR3 size: 13 residues. Written as DNA, the CDR3 is TGTGCCAGCAGTAAACAGGGATACACTGAAGCTTTCTTT. It translates to CASSKQGYTEAFF.

The chain uses TRBV20-1 and TRBJ2-1; D unresolved. The CDR3 spans 11 residues. From germline, CDR1 is DFQATT and CDR2 SNEGSKA (reference sequence). The ends were cut back, 3 bases at V and 6 bases at J, with 6 bases in the middle. CDR3: CSARGPNEQFF. The DNA for the CDR3 is TGCAGTGCTAGGGGCCCCAATGAGCAGTTCTTC.

This clone was seen a handful of times. This chain uses TRBV4-1 with TRBJ1-1, with D perhaps matching TRBD1 (6 bases). The CDR3 covers 16 residues. Trimming took 1 base from V and 3 from J, leaving 15 bases between them. CDR1 and CDR2 (germline): MGHRA, YSYEKL. This chain's CDR3 is CASSQGRGHFDTEAFF. The CDR3 region has the DNA TGCGCCAGCAGCCAAGGGCGGGGACACTTTGACACTGAAGCTTTCTTT.

This clone was observed a handful of times. This chain joins TRBV4-2 and TRBJ2-2; D is possibly TRBD2 (6 bases). Trimming pared 1 base from V and 0 bases from J, leaving 9 bases between. Germline V gives CDR1 LGHNA, CDR2 YNFKEQ. The length of the CDR3 is 16 residues. The CDR3 loop reads CASSQGGTPNTGELFF. CDR3 in DNA: TGTGCCAGCAGCCAAGGCGGGACCCCGAACACCGGGGAGCTGTTTTTT.

The V gene is TRBV7-9, the J gene TRBJ2-5; perhaps TRBD2 as D (7 bases). CDR1 is SEHNR, CDR2 FQNEAQ, per germline (reference sequence). CDR3 length: 16 amino acids. Trimming took off 3 bases at V and 5 bases at J, with 19 bases between the two ends. As DNA, the CDR3 is TGTGCCAGCAGCTTGGTTGGGGGGGCGGACCTTGAGACCCAGTACTTC. Amino acid sequence: CASSLVGGADLETQYF.

The V call is TRBV5-6, the J call TRBJ1-2, with 11 nucleotides matching TRBD1. This CDR3 region has 14 residues. From germline, CDR1 is SGHDT and CDR2 YYEEEE. V lost 5 bases to trimming and J lost 7 bases; unmatched junction nucleotides: 7. The CDR3 DNA reads TGTGCCAGCAGACCTGGACAGGGGGCAGGTGGCTACACCTTC. Translation gives CASRPGQGAGGYTF.

This clone has a count of ten or more. The V and J genes are TRBV6-1 and TRBJ2-1; 10 bases are a match to TRBD1. The CDR3 has 16 amino acids. CDR1 and CDR2 from the germline V gene are MNHNS and SASEGT. J lost 2 bases, V lost 2 bases, and 3 bases had no gene match. This chain's CDR3 is CASSEKTGGAYNEQFF. The CDR3 DNA sequence: TGTGCCAGCAGTGAAAAGACAGGGGGCGCCTACAATGAGCAGTTCTTC.